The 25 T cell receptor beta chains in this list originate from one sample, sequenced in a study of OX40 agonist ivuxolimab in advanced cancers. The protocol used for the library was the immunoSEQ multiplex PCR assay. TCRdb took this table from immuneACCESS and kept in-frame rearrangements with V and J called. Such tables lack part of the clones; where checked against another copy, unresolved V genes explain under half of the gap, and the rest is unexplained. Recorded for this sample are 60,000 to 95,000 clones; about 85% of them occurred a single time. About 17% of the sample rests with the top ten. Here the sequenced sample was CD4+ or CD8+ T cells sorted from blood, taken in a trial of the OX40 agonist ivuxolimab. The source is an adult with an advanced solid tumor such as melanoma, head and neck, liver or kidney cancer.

The CDR3 DNA sequence: TGTGCCAGCAGCCCCTCCGGGACAGGTTACTCTGGAAACACCATATATTTT. It encodes CASSPSGTGYSGNTIYF. This sequence joins TRBV5-5 and TRBJ1-3; 8 nucleotides line up with TRBD1. The trim removed 4 bases at V and 0 bases at J, leaving 9 bases unmatched. CDR3 length: 17 residues. Germline CDR1 and CDR2: SGHKS and YYEKEE (reference sequence).

For the CDR3, the DNA is TGTGCCAGCAGCCCGGGACTAGCGGGAGCCAATGAGCAGTTCTTC. The encoded protein is CASSPGLAGANEQFF. This chain connects TRBV5-4 to TRBJ2-1; 14 bases agree with TRBD2. In germline, CDR1 is SGHNT, CDR2 YYREEE (reference sequence). CDR3 length: 15 amino acids. The V and J ends lost 4 bases and 6 bases, in that order; junction bases with no gene match: 3.

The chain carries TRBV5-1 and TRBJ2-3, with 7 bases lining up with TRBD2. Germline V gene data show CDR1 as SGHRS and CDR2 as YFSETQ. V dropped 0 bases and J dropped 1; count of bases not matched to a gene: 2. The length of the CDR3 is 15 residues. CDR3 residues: CASSLAGGRTDTQYF. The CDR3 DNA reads TGCGCCAGCAGCTTGGCGGGAGGACGCACAGATACGCAGTATTTT.

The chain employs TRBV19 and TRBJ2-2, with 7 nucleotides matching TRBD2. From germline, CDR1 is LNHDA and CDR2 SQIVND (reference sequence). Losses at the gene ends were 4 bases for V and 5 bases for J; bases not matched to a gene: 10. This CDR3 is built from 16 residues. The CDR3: CASSTEGGPETGELFF. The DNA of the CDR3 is TGTGCCAGTAGTACGGAGGGAGGGCCGGAAACCGGGGAGCTGTTTTTT.

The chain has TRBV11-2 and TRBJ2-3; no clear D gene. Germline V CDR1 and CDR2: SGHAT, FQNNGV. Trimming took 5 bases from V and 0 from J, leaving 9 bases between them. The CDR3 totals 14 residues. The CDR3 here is CASSSLSSTDTQYF. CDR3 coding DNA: TGTGCCAGCAGCAGCCTTTCTAGCACAGATACGCAGTATTTT. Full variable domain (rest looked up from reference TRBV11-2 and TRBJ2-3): EAGVAQSPRYKIIEKRQSVAFWCNPISGHATLYWYQQILGQGPKLLIQFQNNGVVDDSQLPKDRFSAERLKGVDSTLKIQPAKLEDSAVYLCASSSLSSTDTQYFGPGTRLTVL.

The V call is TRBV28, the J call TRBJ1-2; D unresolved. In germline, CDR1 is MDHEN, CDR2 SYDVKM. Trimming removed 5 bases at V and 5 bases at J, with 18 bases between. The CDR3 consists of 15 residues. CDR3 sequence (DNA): TGTGCCAGCAGTAGGACCGCAGCCGGGCGGTATGGCTACACCTTC. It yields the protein CASSRTAAGRYGYTF.

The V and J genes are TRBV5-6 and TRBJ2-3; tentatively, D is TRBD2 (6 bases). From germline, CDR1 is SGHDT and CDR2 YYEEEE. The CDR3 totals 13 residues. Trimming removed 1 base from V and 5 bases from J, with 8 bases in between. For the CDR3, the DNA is TGTGCCAGCAGCTTGATGGGGGGAGATACGCAGTATTTT. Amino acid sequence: CASSLMGGDTQYF.

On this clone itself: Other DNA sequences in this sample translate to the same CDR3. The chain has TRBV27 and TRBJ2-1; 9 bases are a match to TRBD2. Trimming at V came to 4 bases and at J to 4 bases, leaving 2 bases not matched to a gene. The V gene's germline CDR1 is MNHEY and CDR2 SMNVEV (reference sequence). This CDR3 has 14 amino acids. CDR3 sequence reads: CASSSTSGYNEQFF. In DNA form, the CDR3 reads TGTGCCAGCAGTTCAACTAGCGGGTACAATGAGCAGTTCTTC.

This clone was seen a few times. Here the CDR3 reads CSANREGEAFF. The CDR3 DNA is TGCAGTGCTAACAGGGAGGGAGAAGCTTTCTTT. The rearrangement joins TRBV20-1 to TRBJ1-1; D may be TRBD1 (6 bases). The CDR3 length is 11 residues. Trimming cost V 4 bases and J 8 bases, with 11 bases left between them. The germline CDR1 and CDR2 sequences are DFQATT and SNEGSKA (reference sequence).

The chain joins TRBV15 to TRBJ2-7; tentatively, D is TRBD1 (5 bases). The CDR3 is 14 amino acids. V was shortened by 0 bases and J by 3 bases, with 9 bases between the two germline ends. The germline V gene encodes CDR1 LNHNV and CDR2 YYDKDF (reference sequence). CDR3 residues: CATSRDRAGYEQYF. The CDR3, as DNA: TGTGCCACCAGCAGAGACAGGGCCGGCTACGAGCAGTACTTC.

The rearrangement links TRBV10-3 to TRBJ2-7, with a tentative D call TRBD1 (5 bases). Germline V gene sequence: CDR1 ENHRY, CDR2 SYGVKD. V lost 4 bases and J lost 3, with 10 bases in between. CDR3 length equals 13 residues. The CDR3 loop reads CAISGARDYEQYF. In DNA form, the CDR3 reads TGTGCCATCAGTGGTGCCAGGGACTACGAGCAGTACTTC.

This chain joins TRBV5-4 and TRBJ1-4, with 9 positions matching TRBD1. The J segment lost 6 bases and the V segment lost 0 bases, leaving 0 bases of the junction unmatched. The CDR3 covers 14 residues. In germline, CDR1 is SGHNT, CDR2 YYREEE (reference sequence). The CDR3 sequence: CASSLGDRDEKLFF. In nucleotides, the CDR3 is TGTGCCAGCAGCTTGGGGGACAGGGATGAAAAACTGTTTTTT. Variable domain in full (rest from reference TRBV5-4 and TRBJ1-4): ETGVTQSPTHLIKTRGQQVTLRCSSQSGHNTVSWYQQALGQGPQFIFQYYREEENGRGNFPPRFSGLQFPNYSSELNVNALELDDSALYLCASSLGDRDEKLFFGSGTQLSVL.

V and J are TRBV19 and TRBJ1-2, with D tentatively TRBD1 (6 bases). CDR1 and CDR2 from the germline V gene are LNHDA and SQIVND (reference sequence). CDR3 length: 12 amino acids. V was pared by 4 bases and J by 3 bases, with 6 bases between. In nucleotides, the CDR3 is TGTGCCAGTAGTAACAGGGACTATGGCTACACCTTC. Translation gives CASSNRDYGYTF.

The CDR3 loop reads CASSYTGGNNQPQHF. In DNA form, the CDR3 reads TGTGCCAGCAGCTACACAGGGGGTAACAATCAGCCCCAGCATTTT. The chain couples TRBV7-2 to TRBJ1-5; TRBD1 aligns across 8 bases. In germline, CDR1 is SGHTA, CDR2 FQGNSA. Trimming cost V 4 bases and J 3 bases; bases outside gene matches: 5. The CDR3 has 15 residues.

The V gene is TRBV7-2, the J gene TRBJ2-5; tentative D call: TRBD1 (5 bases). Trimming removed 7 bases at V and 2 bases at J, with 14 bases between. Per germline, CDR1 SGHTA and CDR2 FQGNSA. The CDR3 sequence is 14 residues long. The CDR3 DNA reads TGTGCCAGCACCCTGTGGGGCCTACAAGAGACCCAGTACTTC. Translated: CASTLWGLQETQYF.

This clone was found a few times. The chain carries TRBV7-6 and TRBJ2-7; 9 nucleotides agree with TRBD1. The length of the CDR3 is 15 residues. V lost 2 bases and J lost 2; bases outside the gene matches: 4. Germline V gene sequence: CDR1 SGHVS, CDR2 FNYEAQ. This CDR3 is CASSLRGQGAYEQYF. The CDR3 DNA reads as TGTGCCAGCAGCTTACGGGGACAGGGAGCCTACGAGCAGTACTTC.

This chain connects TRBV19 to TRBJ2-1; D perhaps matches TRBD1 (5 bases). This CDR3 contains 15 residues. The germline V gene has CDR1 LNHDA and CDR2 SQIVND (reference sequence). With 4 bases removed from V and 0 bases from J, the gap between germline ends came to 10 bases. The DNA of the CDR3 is TGTGCCAGTAGTAGTGACAGAGACTCCTACAATGAGCAGTTCTTC. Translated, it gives CASSSDRDSYNEQFF. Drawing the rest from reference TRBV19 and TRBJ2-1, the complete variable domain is DGGITQSPKYLFRKEGQNVTLSCEQNLNHDAMYWYRQDPGQGLRLIYYSQIVNDFQKGDIAEGYSVSREKKESFPLTVTSAQKNPTAFYLCASSSDRDSYNEQFFGPGTRLTVL.

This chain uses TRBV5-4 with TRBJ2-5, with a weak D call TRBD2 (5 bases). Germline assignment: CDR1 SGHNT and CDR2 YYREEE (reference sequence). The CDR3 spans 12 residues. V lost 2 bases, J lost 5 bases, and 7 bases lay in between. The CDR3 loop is CASSFGGETQYF. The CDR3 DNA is TGTGCCAGCAGCTTCGGCGGGGAGACCCAGTACTTC.

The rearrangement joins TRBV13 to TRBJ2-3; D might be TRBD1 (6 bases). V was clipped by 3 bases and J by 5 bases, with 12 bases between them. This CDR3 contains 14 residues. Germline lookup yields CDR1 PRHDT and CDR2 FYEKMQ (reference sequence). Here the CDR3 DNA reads TGTGCCAGCAGCTTGGGGGCTAGGGGAGATACGCAGTATTTT. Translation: CASSLGARGDTQYF.

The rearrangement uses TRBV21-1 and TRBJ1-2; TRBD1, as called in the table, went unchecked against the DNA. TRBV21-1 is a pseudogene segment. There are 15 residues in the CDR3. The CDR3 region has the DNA TGTGCCAGCCCTTATCCCGGACAGGGACCTTATGGCTACACCTTC. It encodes CASPYPGQGPYGYTF.

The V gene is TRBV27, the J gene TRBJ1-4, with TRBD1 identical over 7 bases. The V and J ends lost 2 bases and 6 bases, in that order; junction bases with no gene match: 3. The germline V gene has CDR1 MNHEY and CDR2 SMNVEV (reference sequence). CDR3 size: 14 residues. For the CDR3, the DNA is TGTGCCAGCAGTTTAGGGCAGGGGGATGAAAAACTGTTTTTT. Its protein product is CASSLGQGDEKLFF.

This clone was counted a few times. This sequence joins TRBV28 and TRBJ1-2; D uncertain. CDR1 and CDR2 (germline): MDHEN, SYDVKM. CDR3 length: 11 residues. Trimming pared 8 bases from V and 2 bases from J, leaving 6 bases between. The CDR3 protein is CASERNYGYTF. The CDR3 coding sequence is TGTGCCAGCGAACGGAACTATGGCTACACCTTC.

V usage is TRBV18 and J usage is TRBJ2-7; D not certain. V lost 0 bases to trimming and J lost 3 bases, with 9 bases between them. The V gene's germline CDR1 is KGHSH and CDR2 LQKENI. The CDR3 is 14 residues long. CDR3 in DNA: TGTGCCAGCTCACCACCCGGGCAACTCTACGAGCAGTACTTC. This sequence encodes CASSPPGQLYEQYF.

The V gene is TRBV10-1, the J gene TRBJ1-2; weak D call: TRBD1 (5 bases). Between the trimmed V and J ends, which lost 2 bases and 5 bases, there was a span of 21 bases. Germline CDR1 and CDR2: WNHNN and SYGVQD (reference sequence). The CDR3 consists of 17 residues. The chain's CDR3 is CASSEVQGPRAWYGYTF. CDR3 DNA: TGCGCCAGCAGTGAGGTCCAGGGACCGCGAGCCTGGTATGGCTACACCTTC.

This chain's CDR3 is CASSAGQSSYNEQFF. The CDR3, as DNA: TGTGCCAGCAGCGCGGGACAGAGCTCCTACAATGAGCAGTTCTTC. This chain joins TRBV11-2 and TRBJ2-1; D is perhaps TRBD1 (7 bases). The ends were cut back, 5 bases at V and 0 bases at J, with 11 bases in the middle. Germline values: CDR1 SGHAT, CDR2 FQNNGV. The CDR3 runs 15 residues.